Included here is one TCR beta chain sequence, with context. Other DNA variants within this sample encode the same CDR3. This record belongs to a study of blood T cell repertoires in COVID-19. Study information: Acute-phase and convalescent COVID-19 samples originated in the United States, Italy and Spain. T cells, B-cell-depleted T cells, or PBMCs supplied cDNA or gDNA.

In the original processing: Scientists estimated how many nucleated cells there were by amplifying reference gene primers. The repertoire was sequenced with immunoSEQ multiplex PCR; TCRdb's copy has only in-frame clones and lacks some. Clone size and the V and J calls come from that table; the DNA yielded D and trimming. The repertoire has around 110,000 clones, 65% to 75% of them found once; the top ten carry about 0.85%. Germline CDR1 is SNHLY and CDR2 is FYNNEI. V lost 6 bases to trimming and J lost 1 base; unmatched junction nucleotides: 3. This CDR3 region has 14 residues. What was sequenced was peripheral blood. This receptor was obtained from a human donor with acute or convalescent COVID-19. The donor label of this sample is uncertain. The chain has TRBV2 and TRBJ1-5; 7 bases are shared with TRBD1. The CDR3 is CASRGDSSNQPQHF. CDR3 DNA: TGTGCCAGCAGGGGGGACAGCAGCAATCAGCCCCAGCATTTT.